The T cell receptor (beta chain) under discussion was sequenced for a study of graft-versus-host responses after intestinal transplantation. At the level of the study: All recipients were transplanted with multivisceral, liver-intestinal, or isolated intestinal grafts. Each recipient received anti-thymocyte globulin induction, then tacrolimus and steroids for approximately 3 years. Study observations and caveats: Researchers found GvH clones in recipient marrow, and some showed up first in ileum or blood. Patients who carried graft-donor T cell macrochimerism also had high graft-versus-host to host-versus-graft clonal ratios in their allografts.

Profiling relied on immunoSEQ multiplex PCR, and the TCRdb table lists in-frame clones only, not all of them. The sample has some 41,000 clones; approximately 95% are singletons. Comment on this clone: Its target is unknown.

Material: unstimulated CD8+ T cells sorted from spleen or lymph node cells, obtained before transplant. This clonotype originated in a human donor who was the organ donor for an intestinal transplant.

This CDR3 reads CASSIGSGLGEQYF. Here the CDR3 DNA reads TGTGCCAGTAGTATAGGGTCTGGTCTGGGAGAGCAGTACTTC. The chain couples TRBV19 to TRBJ2-5; weak D call: TRBD2 (5 bases). The CDR3 covers 14 residues. Between the trimmed V and J ends, which lost 1 base and 11 bases, there was a span of 17 bases. The germline gives CDR1 LNHDA, CDR2 SQIVND (reference sequence).